This is a list of T cell receptor beta chains from one sample in a study of CD8 T cells in Susac syndrome. In TCRdb, the immunoSEQ multiplex PCR reads were re-called with MiXCR into one record per CDR3 protein. The repertoire holds around 150,000 distinct CDR3 sequences, with 85% to 95% as singletons. Sequencing used CD4+ T cells from PBMCs. Receptors originate from a human donor with Susac syndrome. Each CDR3 is given with its conserved first and last residue. D genes are given only for firm matches. Only some rows state a clone size, as once, few, many or a class for expanded clones.

>-|-|TRBJ1-2|TRBV9
TGTGCCAGCAGCCAGGACAGTCGAGCCTATGGCTACACCTTC
CASSQDSRAYGYTF
>-|-|TRBJ2-1|TRBV20-1
TGCAGTGCTATGGAATTTTTGGGTGAGCAGTTCTTC
CSAMEFLGEQFF
>TRBD2|-|TRBJ2-3|TRBV30
TGTGCCTGGAGTGTAGCGGGGGTGGCAGATACGCAGTATTTT
CAWSVAGVADTQYF
>-|-|TRBJ2-1|TRBV2
TGTGCCAGCAGCGGACAGTTCAATGAGCAGTTCTTC
CASSGQFNEQFF
>TRBD2|-|TRBJ2-3|TRBV4-1
TGCGCCAGCAGCTGGAGACTAGCGGACACAGATACGCAGTATTTT
CASSWRLADTDTQYF
>TRBD2|-|TRBJ2-3|TRBV7-2
TGTGCCAGCAGCCCGGGGGGGGGTACGCAGTATTTT
CASSPGGGTQYF
>-|-|TRBJ1-5|TRBV4-1
TGCGCCAGCAGCCAAGACCCAGGGTCCGGCAATCAGCCCCAGCATTTT
CASSQDPGSGNQPQHF
>TRBD2|once|TRBJ2-3|TRBV4-1
TGCGCCAGCAGCCAAGATGGCGGGAGCATAGATACGCAGTATTTT
CASSQDGGSIDTQYF
>-|-|TRBJ2-7|TRBV7-2
TGTGCCAGCAGCTCGGGGGCTGGTGGGTCCTACGAGCAGTACTTC
CASSSGAGGSYEQYF
>-|-|TRBJ1-1|TRBV3-1
TGTGCCAGCAGCCAAGATCTCGGGAGGGCTTTCTTT
CASSQDLGRAFF
>TRBD1|-|TRBJ1-1|TRBV30
TGTGCCTGGAGTGTGACAGGGGAGGGAGCTTTCTTT
CAWSVTGEGAFF
>-|-|TRBJ2-5|TRBV15
TGTGCCACCAGCGGCGGGTGGCAAGAGACCCAGTACTTC
CATSGGWQETQYF
>-|once|TRBJ2-2|TRBV3-1
TGTGCCAGCAGCCAATCGGGTATCGGGGAGCTGTTTTTT
CASSQSGIGELFF
>-|-|TRBJ1-2|TRBV5-1
TGCGCCAGCAGCCAGGAGGAACCGGGGTATGGCTACACCTTC
CASSQEEPGYGYTF
>TRBD1|-|TRBJ2-2|TRBV20-1
TGCAGTGCTAGAGATGCGGGACAGGGGAACACCGGGGAGCTGTTTTTT
CSARDAGQGNTGELFF
>TRBD1|-|TRBJ2-1|TRBV4-1
TGCGCCAGCAGACCCGGGACAGGAGCATACAATGAGCAGTTCTTC
CASRPGTGAYNEQFF
>-|-|TRBJ2-5|TRBV10-3
TGTGCCATCAGGGGAGGGGGCGAAGAGACCCAGTACTTC
CAIRGGGEETQYF
>-|-|TRBJ2-1|TRBV3-1
TGTGCCAGCAGCTCCCCCAACTCCTACAATGAGCAGTTCTTC
CASSSPNSYNEQFF
>-|-|TRBJ2-7|TRBV2
TGTGCCAGCAGTGAACTGGATTATGAGCAGTACTTC
CASSELDYEQYF
>-|few|TRBJ2-5|TRBV12-3/TRBV12-4
TGTGCCAGCAGTTTAGCAGGGGGCCAAGAGACCCAGTACTTC
CASSLAGGQETQYF
>-|-|TRBJ2-7|TRBV7-9
TGTGCCAGCAGCTTAGGCAGACTATCCTACGAGCAGTACTTC
CASSLGRLSYEQYF
>-|-|TRBJ2-3|TRBV5-1
TGCGCCAGCAGCTTCGGGAGACCAGGCACAGATACGCAGTATTTT
CASSFGRPGTDTQYF
>TRBD2|once|TRBJ2-3|TRBV11-2
TGTGCCAGCAGCCCTCCCATACGGACTAGCGGAACTAGCACAGATACGCAGTATTTT
CASSPPIRTSGTSTDTQYF
>TRBD1|-|TRBJ1-1|TRBV5-1
TGCGCCAGCAGCTGGACAGGGGGGAGTGAAGCTTTCTTT
CASSWTGGSEAFF
>-|-|TRBJ2-7|TRBV6-5
TGTGCCAGCAGACCCCCGTTATCAGGGGCTAGTGAGCAGTACTTC
CASRPPLSGASEQYF
>-|-|TRBJ1-1|TRBV5-1
TGCGCCAGCAGCCCGTTGCTCGGGGACACTGAAGCTTTCTTT
CASSPLLGDTEAFF
>TRBD1|-|TRBJ2-1|TRBV18
TGTGCCAGCTCACCTCTAGGGACAGTTAATGAGCAGTTCTTC
CASSPLGTVNEQFF
>TRBD1|-|TRBJ1-2|TRBV30
TGTGCCTGGAGTGTCCCGGGACAGGGGGCAGTTGGCTACACCTTC
CAWSVPGQGAVGYTF
>-|-|TRBJ2-1|TRBV5-1
TGCGCCAGCAGCCCCCGGGACACCCCCTACAATGAGCAGTTCTTC
CASSPRDTPYNEQFF
>TRBD1|-|TRBJ1-3|TRBV25-1
TGTGCCAGCAGTGAACCGGGACAGGGGCGTAACACCATATATTTT
CASSEPGQGRNTIYF
>-|-|TRBJ2-1|TRBV28
TGTGCCAGCAGCCCCGGGCGGAATGAGCAGTTCTTC
CASSPGRNEQFF
>-|-|TRBJ2-3|TRBV6-6
TGTGCCAGCAGTTACTCGACCGCGGCGCAGTATTTT
CASSYSTAAQYF
>TRBD1|-|TRBJ1-2|TRBV20-1
TGCAGTGCTAGAGACAGACAGGGGGGCTATGGCTACACCTTC
CSARDRQGGYGYTF
>-|-|TRBJ1-2|TRBV20-1
TGCAGTGCTAGCGGGATTTATGGCTACACCTTC
CSASGIYGYTF
>TRBD2|-|TRBJ2-7|TRBV4-3
TGCGCCAGCAGCCAAGATGGGACTAGCGGGACCGAGCAGTACTTC
CASSQDGTSGTEQYF
>TRBD1|-|TRBJ1-2|TRBV7-2
TGTGCCAGCAGCGCTATACAGACAGGGGGCTATGGCTACACCTTC
CASSAIQTGGYGYTF
>-|-|TRBJ2-1|TRBV5-1
TGCGCCAGCAGGGTTTACAATGAGCAGTTCTTC
CASRVYNEQFF
>TRBD1|-|TRBJ1-2|TRBV20-1
TGCAGTGCTAGGGTCGGCAGGGGGCACTATGGCTACACCTTC
CSARVGRGHYGYTF
>TRBD2|-|TRBJ2-1|TRBV2
TGTGCCAGCAGGGCGACTAGCGGGGTCTACAATGAGCAGTTCTTC
CASRATSGVYNEQFF
>TRBD1|few|TRBJ1-1|TRBV18
TGTGCCAGCTCACGGGACAGGGGAGGAACTGAAGCTTTCTTT
CASSRDRGGTEAFF
>-|-|TRBJ2-2|TRBV15
TGTGCCACCAGCAGACCAAGCTGGAGGGCGAACACCGGGGAGCTGTTTTTT
CATSRPSWRANTGELFF
>-|-|TRBJ2-5|TRBV5-1
TGCGCCAGCAGCTTGGAAAAGCGAAAGACCCAGTACTTC
CASSLEKRKTQYF
>-|-|TRBJ2-7|TRBV29-1
TGCAGCGTTTCGGACGGGAACTACGAGCAGTACTTC
CSVSDGNYEQYF
>TRBD1|-|TRBJ1-4|TRBV19
TGTGCCAGTAGTGTGGACAGGGGTGGAAAACTGTTTTTT
CASSVDRGGKLFF
>TRBD2|-|TRBJ2-4|TRBV20-1
TGCAGCGCTAGCGGTCCAGACGCTCAGTACTTC
CSASGPDAQYF
>-|-|TRBJ1-1|TRBV20-1
TGCAGTGCTCTGGACGACCAGATGAACACTGAAGCTTTCTTT
CSALDDQMNTEAFF
>-|-|TRBJ2-1|TRBV5-1
TGCGCCAGCAGAAGAGACGAATACAATGAGCAGTTCTTC
CASRRDEYNEQFF
>TRBD2|-|TRBJ2-3|TRBV6-5
TGTGCCACCACCCTCGGGGGAGGGAGCACAGATACGCAGTATTTT
CATTLGGGSTDTQYF
>TRBD1|once|TRBJ2-5|TRBV4-1
TGCGCCAGCAGCCCGGGACAGGTCCGCCAAGAGACCCAGTACTTC
CASSPGQVRQETQYF
>TRBD1|-|TRBJ2-5|TRBV4-2
TGTGCCAGCAGCCAAGATTTAACAGGGGATGGGGTAGAGACCCAGTACTTC
CASSQDLTGDGVETQYF
>-|-|TRBJ1-1|TRBV4-2
TGTGCCAGCAGCCATGTTCAGCCCGTATTGAACACTGAAGCTTTCTTT
CASSHVQPVLNTEAFF
>-|-|TRBJ1-2|TRBV30
TGTGCCTGGAGTGAAGATGACACCTATGGCTACACCTTC
CAWSEDDTYGYTF
>-|-|TRBJ1-1|TRBV29-1
TGCAGCGTTTGGTCCGTGCAGAACACTGAAGCTTTCTTT
CSVWSVQNTEAFF
>-|-|TRBJ2-1|TRBV4-2
TGTGCCAGCAGCCAAGCAATAGGGAGCTCCTACAATGAGCAGTTCTTC
CASSQAIGSSYNEQFF
>TRBD1|-|TRBJ1-5|TRBV2
TGTGCCAGCAGTGATGGCAGGGGGAATCAGCCCCAGCATTTT
CASSDGRGNQPQHF
>-|-|TRBJ1-6|TRBV5-4
TGTGCCAGCAGTAGAGGGAGTCGGGTCAATTCACCCCTCCACTTT
CASSRGSRVNSPLHF